These 17 T cell receptor beta chains were all obtained from the same sample, sequenced in a study of shared clonotypes between healthy human individuals. The assay was immunoSEQ multiplex PCR, and TCRdb's table has in-frame clones only and misses some. The sample shows some 600,000 clones, 95% to 97% of them seen only once. The naive CD8 population came from CD45RO-negative cells selected for CCR7, without terminally differentiated effector memory CD45RA+ cells. The sample taken for sequencing was naive CD8+ T cells sorted from blood. These receptors were taken from a woman younger than 45 in good health.

This clone was observed once. Other nucleotide sequences in the sample specify the same CDR3. The chain uses TRBV28 and TRBJ2-7; D gene unclear. CDR3 length: 12 amino acids. Per the germline V gene, CDR1 is MDHEN and CDR2 is SYDVKM. Between the trimmed V and J ends, which lost 3 bases and 4 bases, there was a span of 7 bases. CDR3 in amino acids: CASSLGSYEQYF. The CDR3 DNA is TGTGCCAGCAGTTTGGGCTCTTACGAGCAGTACTTC.

The chain is built from TRBV10-1 and TRBJ2-7, with D possibly TRBD1 on 5 matching bases. The CDR3 consists of 13 residues. The germline CDR1 and CDR2 sequences are WNHNN and SYGVQD (reference sequence). Trimming removed 6 bases from V and 3 bases from J, with 12 bases in between. The CDR3: CASSPGQYYEQYF. The CDR3 DNA is TGCGCCAGCAGCCCCGGACAATACTACGAGCAGTACTTC.

The J gene is TRBJ2-2, the V gene TRBV29-1, with a possible D match to TRBD1 (6 bases). Germline V gene lookup returns CDR1 SQVTM and CDR2 ANQGSEA. Trimming took 0 bases from V and 1 from J, leaving 9 bases between them. The CDR3 covers 15 residues. The CDR3 DNA reads as TGCAGCGTTGAAGATTGGACAGAGAACACCGGGGAGCTGTTTTTT. It encodes CSVEDWTENTGELFF.

The chain has TRBV9 and TRBJ2-2; tentative D call: TRBD2 (5 bases). The CDR3 extends over 15 amino acids. Trimming removed 0 bases from V and 7 bases from J, with 13 bases in between. Germline-derived CDR1 and CDR2 are SGDLS and YYNGEE. The CDR3 DNA is TGTGCCAGCAGCGTAGCTTCGGGGTATGGCGGGGAGCTGTTTTTT. Amino acids: CASSVASGYGGELFF.

The V and J genes are TRBV10-2 and TRBJ2-7; 7 bases match TRBD1. The V segment lost 6 bases and the J segment 3 bases; nucleotides outside the gene matches: 5. CDR3 length: 13 amino acids. From germline, CDR1 is WSHSY and CDR2 SAAADI. The CDR3 DNA sequence: TGCGCCAGCAGAACAGGGGTAAGCTACGAGCAGTACTTC. Encoded protein: CASRTGVSYEQYF.

This CDR3 reads CASSLFQETKETQYF. As DNA, the CDR3 is TGTGCCAGCAGTTTATTTCAGGAGACAAAGGAGACCCAGTACTTC. This sequence joins TRBV28 and TRBJ2-5; D not certain. The CDR3 is made up of 15 amino acids. Deletions cut 1 base from V and 5 bases from J, with 14 bases between. From germline, CDR1 is MDHEN and CDR2 SYDVKM.

About this clone: The sample has other DNA sequences that encode this CDR3 too. V is TRBV7-9 and J is TRBJ2-2; D tentatively fits TRBD1 or TRBD2 (5 bases each). The CDR3 consists of 13 residues. V lost 3 bases to trimming and J lost 6 bases, with 8 bases between them. The germline V gene encodes CDR1 SEHNR and CDR2 FQNEAQ (reference sequence). The CDR3 protein is CASSFVGAGELFF. The CDR3, as DNA: TGTGCCAGCAGCTTTGTGGGGGCCGGGGAGCTGTTTTTT.

The chain links TRBV28 to TRBJ2-1, with TRBD2 matching over 11 bases. From germline, CDR1 is MDHEN and CDR2 SYDVKM. The CDR3 length is 16 residues. V was clipped by 4 bases and J by 2 bases; unmatched bases: 4. CDR3 sequence (DNA): TGTGCCAGCAGTTCAATAGCGGGAGGGCCCTACAATGAGCAGTTCTTC. Encoded protein: CASSSIAGGPYNEQFF. The variable domain in full, completed from reference TRBV28 and TRBJ2-1, reads DVKVTQSSRYLVKRTGEKVFLECVQDMDHENMFWYRQDPGLGLRLIYFSYDVKMKEKGDIPEGYSVSREKKERFSLILESASTNQTSMYLCASSSIAGGPYNEQFFGPGTRLTVL.

V is TRBV19 and J is TRBJ2-1; maybe TRBD2 (5 bases). Trimming cost V 8 bases and J 15 bases, with 23 bases left between them. Germline CDR1 and CDR2: LNHDA and SQIVND (reference sequence). The CDR3 contains 13 residues. Here the CDR3 reads CASGPWEWNELFF. CDR3 in DNA: TGTGCCAGTGGCCCCTGGGAGTGGAACGAATTGTTCTTC.

V and J are TRBV29-1 and TRBJ1-2; possibly TRBD1 for D (5 bases). This CDR3 spans 15 amino acids. The ends were cut back, 3 bases at V and 2 bases at J, with 16 bases in the middle. The V gene's germline CDR1 is SQVTM and CDR2 ANQGSEA. The CDR3 loop reads CSVDDIGGTNYGYTF. DNA of the CDR3: TGCAGCGTTGATGACATTGGGGGAACCAACTATGGCTACACCTTC.

This sequence joins TRBV9 and TRBJ2-7, with 8 bases lining up with TRBD2. Germline V CDR1 and CDR2: SGDLS, YYNGEE. The CDR3 length is 14 residues. With V trimmed by 4 bases and J by 2 bases, 5 bases remained unmatched. DNA for the CDR3: TGTGCCAGCAGCCCGGCGACTAGCGCCTACGAGCAGTACTTC. Amino acid sequence: CASSPATSAYEQYF.

This chain connects TRBV15 to TRBJ2-7, with D perhaps TRBD2 (6 bases). Germline CDR1 reads LNHNV; CDR2 reads YYDKDF (reference sequence). The V gene lost 1 base and the J gene lost 2 bases, with 15 bases spanning the gap. This CDR3 spans 16 amino acids. The CDR3 bases are TGTGCCACCAGCAGAGCTGGAGGCGGGAACCCCTACGAGCAGTACTTC. Its protein is CATSRAGGGNPYEQYF. The full variable domain, rest sourced from reference TRBV15 and TRBJ2-7, is DAMVIQNPRYQVTQFGKPVTLSCSQTLNHNVMYWYQQKSSQAPKLLFHYYDKDFNNEADTPDNFQSRRPNTSFCFLDIRSPGLGDTAMYLCATSRAGGGNPYEQYFGPGTRLTVT.

The chain couples TRBV19 to TRBJ2-7; perhaps TRBD1 as D (5 bases). The germline V gene encodes CDR1 LNHDA and CDR2 SQIVND (reference sequence). V was pared by 5 bases and J by 0 bases, with 8 bases between. The CDR3 contains 13 residues. The chain's CDR3 is CASSPTVSYEQYF. The CDR3 DNA follows: TGTGCCAGTAGTCCGACAGTCTCCTACGAGCAGTACTTC. The full variable domain, with the rest looked up from reference TRBV19 and TRBJ2-7, is DGGITQSPKYLFRKEGQNVTLSCEQNLNHDAMYWYRQDPGQGLRLIYYSQIVNDFQKGDIAEGYSVSREKKESFPLTVTSAQKNPTAFYLCASSPTVSYEQYFGPGTRLTVT.

The chain joins TRBV7-9 to TRBJ2-1; D is tentatively TRBD1 or TRBD2 (5 bases each). CDR1 SEHNR and CDR2 FQNEAQ come from the germline V gene (reference sequence). The CDR3 sequence is 14 residues long. V lost 10 bases and J 6 bases, leaving 19 bases between the germline ends. The CDR3 nucleotides read TGTGCCATGCTATCCTGGGACGCCACCAATGAGCAGTTCTTC. It codes for CAMLSWDATNEQFF.

This sequence joins TRBV18 and TRBJ2-7, with TRBD2 matching over 7 bases. The CDR3 covers 16 residues. Trimming removed 6 bases from V and 2 bases from J; junction bases left unmatched: 13. From germline, CDR1 is KGHSH and CDR2 LQKENI. The CDR3 nucleotides are TGTGCCAGCTCGCCCGTCCCCGGGAGGAGGACCTACGAGCAGTACTTC. It translates to CASSPVPGRRTYEQYF.

The chain carries TRBV28 and TRBJ2-7; 8 bases are shared with TRBD2. CDR3 size: 16 residues. The ends lost 5 bases at V and 5 bases at J; junction bases unmatched: 14. Germline V gives CDR1 MDHEN, CDR2 SYDVKM. The CDR3 sequence: CASSPEAGAVLDEQYF. The DNA for the CDR3 is TGTGCCAGCAGTCCGGAAGCGGGAGCAGTTTTGGACGAGCAGTACTTC.

V is TRBV14 and J is TRBJ2-1, with 9 positions matching TRBD1. Germline CDR1 is SGHDN and CDR2 is FVKESK. The CDR3 totals 15 residues. V trimming: 6 bases; J trimming: 3 bases; junction bases outside the gene matches: 6. The CDR3 sequence: CASSAGTGIYNEQFF. The CDR3 DNA reads as TGTGCCAGCAGTGCCGGGACAGGGATCTACAATGAGCAGTTCTTC.